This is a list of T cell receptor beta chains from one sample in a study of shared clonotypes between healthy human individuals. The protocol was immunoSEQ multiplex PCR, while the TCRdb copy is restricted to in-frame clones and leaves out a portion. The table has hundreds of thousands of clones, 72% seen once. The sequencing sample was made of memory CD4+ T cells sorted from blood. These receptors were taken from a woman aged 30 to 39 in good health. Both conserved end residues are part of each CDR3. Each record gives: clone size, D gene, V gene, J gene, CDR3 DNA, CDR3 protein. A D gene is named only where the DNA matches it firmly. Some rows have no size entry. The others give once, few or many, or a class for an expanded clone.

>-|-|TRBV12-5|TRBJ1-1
TGTGCTAGTGGTTTGCAGCGGGACGGAGTCACTGAAGCTTTCTTT
CASGLQRDGVTEAFF
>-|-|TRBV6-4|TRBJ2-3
TGTGCCAGCAGTGAACACGAGCGGGATACGCAGTATTTT
CASSEHERDTQYF
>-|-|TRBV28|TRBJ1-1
TGTGCCAGCAGGAGAAGGGAGTTCAGGACTGAAGCTTTCTTT
CASRRREFRTEAFF
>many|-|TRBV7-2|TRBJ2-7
TGTGCCAGCAGCTTAGTGTTGGCTAGCACCGAGCAGTACTTC
CASSLVLASTEQYF
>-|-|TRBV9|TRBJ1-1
TGTGCCAGCAGCGCAGGGACCTTTAGGCCGAACACTGAAGCTTTCTTT
CASSAGTFRPNTEAFF
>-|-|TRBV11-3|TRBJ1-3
TGTGCCAGCAGCCTAAGTGATTCTGGAAACACCATATATTTT
CASSLSDSGNTIYF
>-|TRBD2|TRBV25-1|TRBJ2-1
TGTGCCAGCAGAGCCAGCGGGACCAACAATGAGCAGTTCTTC
CASRASGTNNEQFF
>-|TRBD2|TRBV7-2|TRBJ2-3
TGTGCCAGCAGCTTAGATCGTAGGCGGGAGGTTACGCAGTATTTT
CASSLDRRREVTQYF
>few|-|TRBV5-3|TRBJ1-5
TGTGCCAGAAGCTTGTGGGTAACCTCGTCTAGCAATCAGCCCCAGCATTTT
CARSLWVTSSSNQPQHF
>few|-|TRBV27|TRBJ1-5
TGTGCCAGTAGATTATCGGGGCTGAGGGATCAGCCCCAGCATTTT
CASRLSGLRDQPQHF
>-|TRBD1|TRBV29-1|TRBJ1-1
TGCAGCGTTACATCCGGACAGGGGTGGACTGAAGCTTTCTTT
CSVTSGQGWTEAFF
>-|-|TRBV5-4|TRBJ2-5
TGTGCCAGCAGCTTGGCCGGGGGTCAGACCCAGTACTTC
CASSLAGGQTQYF
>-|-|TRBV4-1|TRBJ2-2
TGCGCCAGCAGCCAAGATCCCGGGGGGCAGAATCGGGCCGGGGAGCTGTTTTTT
CASSQDPGGQNRAGELFF
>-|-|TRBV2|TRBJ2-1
TGTGCCAGCAGGTGGGGCGGTAGCTCCTACAATGAGCAGTTCTTC
CASRWGGSSYNEQFF
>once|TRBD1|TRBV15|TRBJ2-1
TGTGCCACCAGCGACCGGGACAGAGGCCCCACTTCCTACAATGAGCAGTTCTTC
CATSDRDRGPTSYNEQFF